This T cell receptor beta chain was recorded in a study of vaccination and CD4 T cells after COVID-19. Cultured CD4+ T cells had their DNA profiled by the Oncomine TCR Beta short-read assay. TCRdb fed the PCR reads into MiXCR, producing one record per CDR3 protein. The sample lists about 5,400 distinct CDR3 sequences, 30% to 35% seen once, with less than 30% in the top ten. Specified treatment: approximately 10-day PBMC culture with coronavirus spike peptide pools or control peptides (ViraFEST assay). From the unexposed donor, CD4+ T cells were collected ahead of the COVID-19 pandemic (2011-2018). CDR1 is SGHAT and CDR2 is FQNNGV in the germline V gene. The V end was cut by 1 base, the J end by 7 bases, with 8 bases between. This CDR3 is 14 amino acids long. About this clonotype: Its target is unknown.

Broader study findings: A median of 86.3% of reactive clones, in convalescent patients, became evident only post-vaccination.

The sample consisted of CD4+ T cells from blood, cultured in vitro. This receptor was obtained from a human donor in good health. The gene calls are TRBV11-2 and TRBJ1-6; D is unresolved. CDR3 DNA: TGTGCCAGCAGCTTAGTAGGAGGAAATTCACCCCTCCACTTT. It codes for CASSLVGGNSPLHF.